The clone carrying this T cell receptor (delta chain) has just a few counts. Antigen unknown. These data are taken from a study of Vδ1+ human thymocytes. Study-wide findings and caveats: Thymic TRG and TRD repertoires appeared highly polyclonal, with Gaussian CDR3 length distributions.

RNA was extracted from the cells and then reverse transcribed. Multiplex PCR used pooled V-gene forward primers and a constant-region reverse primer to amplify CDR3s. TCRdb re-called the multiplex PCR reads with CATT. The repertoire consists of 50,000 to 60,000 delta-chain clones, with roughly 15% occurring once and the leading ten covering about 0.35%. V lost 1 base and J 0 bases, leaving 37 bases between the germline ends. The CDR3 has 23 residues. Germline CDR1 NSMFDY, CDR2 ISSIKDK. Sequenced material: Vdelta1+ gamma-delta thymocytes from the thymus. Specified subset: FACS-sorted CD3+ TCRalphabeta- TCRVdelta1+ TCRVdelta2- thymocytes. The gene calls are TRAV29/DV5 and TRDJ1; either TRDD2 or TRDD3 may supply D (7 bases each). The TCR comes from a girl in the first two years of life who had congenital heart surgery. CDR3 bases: TGTGCAGCAAGCCACCTAACTGCTTCCTATTGGGGGACACGCGCCCCTTACACCGATAAACTCATCTTT. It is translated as CAASHLTASYWGTRAPYTDKLIF.